Following are 24 T cell receptor beta chains from one sample sequenced in a study of identical twins. A single record per CDR3 protein comes from TCRdb applying MiXCR to the 5' RACE reads. The data contain 200,000 to 250,000 distinct CDR3 sequences, roughly 13% of them singletons. This sample also belongs to another study, concerning yellow fever vaccine responses in identical twins.

Sequences were obtained from memory (CD45RO+) T cells sorted from blood. The origin of the receptors is a young woman in good health.

This clonotype turned up a few times. This chain connects TRBV15 to TRBJ2-1; no definite D call. Between the trimmed V and J ends, which lost 2 bases and 12 bases, there was a span of 14 bases. The germline V gene has CDR1 LNHNV and CDR2 YYDKDF (reference sequence). The CDR3 extends over 13 amino acids. The CDR3 loop reads CATSRRPLGVQFF. Written as DNA, the CDR3 is TGTGCCACCAGCAGAAGACCCCTAGGCGTGCAGTTCTTC.

A few counts support this clonotype. The chain employs TRBV6-2 or TRBV6-3 and TRBJ2-2, with 10 bases lining up with TRBD2. Germline V gene data show CDR1 as MNHEY and CDR2 as SVGEGT. The CDR3 covers 17 residues. With V trimmed by 1 base and J by 0 bases, 2 bases remained unmatched. Written as DNA, the CDR3 is TGTGCCAGCAGTTACTTAGCGGGAGGCCCGAACACCGGGGAGCTGTTTTTT. Translating it yields CASSYLAGGPNTGELFF.

The chain joins TRBV24-1 to TRBJ2-5; either TRBD1 or TRBD2 may supply D (6 bases each). The CDR3 totals 17 residues. The germline V gene encodes CDR1 KGHDR and CDR2 SFDVKD. With 3 bases removed from V and 1 base from J, the gap between germline ends came to 17 bases. DNA for the CDR3: TGTGCCACCAGTGATGGGGGGCCCCGGGACTTCCAAGAGACCCAGTACTTC. Encoded protein: CATSDGGPRDFQETQYF.

A few counts support this clonotype. V and J are TRBV5-1 and TRBJ2-2, with D unresolved. The CDR3 loop spans 15 amino acids. V shed 0 bases and J shed 2 bases, with 8 bases lying between them. Germline V gene data show CDR1 as SGHRS and CDR2 as YFSETQ. The CDR3 sequence is CASSLDSRNTGELFF. CDR3 bases: TGCGCCAGCAGCTTGGACAGCCGAAACACCGGGGAGCTGTTTTTT.

The V and J genes are TRBV12-3 or TRBV12-4 and TRBJ2-1, with 7 bases identical to TRBD2. The CDR3 has 15 residues. J gave up 1 base and V 7 bases, and 7 bases lay outside the gene matches. The CDR3 sequence is CASKEAGLSYNEQFF. For the CDR3, the DNA is TGTGCCAGCAAGGAAGCGGGATTGTCCTACAATGAGCAGTTCTTC.

In its sample, this clonotype was seen a few times. The chain carries TRBV4-3 and TRBJ2-1, with D hard to call. The CDR3 has 16 residues. With 0 bases removed from V and 7 bases from J, the gap between germline ends came to 16 bases. Germline V gene data show CDR1 as LGHNA and CDR2 as YSLEER. The CDR3 coding sequence is TGCGCCAGCAGCCAAGAGTTTCCGGACCTCACAAATGAGCAGTTCTTC. Amino acids: CASSQEFPDLTNEQFF.

The chain recombines TRBV10-2 with TRBJ2-2; the D gene is possibly TRBD2 (5 bases). The CDR3 is 12 amino acids. Germline V gives CDR1 WSHSY, CDR2 SAAADI. V was shortened by 7 bases and J by 7 bases, with 10 bases between the two germline ends. This CDR3 is CASIPGIGELFF. The CDR3 nucleotides read TGCGCCAGCATCCCCGGGATCGGGGAGCTGTTTTTT.

This clonotype was counted ten times or more. The rearrangement uses TRBV6-5 and TRBJ2-7, with D possibly called TRBD1 or TRBD2 (5 bases each). Trimming removed 2 bases at V and 2 bases at J, with 10 bases between. CDR3 length: 14 residues. Germline CDR1 reads MNHEY; CDR2 reads SVGAGI. Written as DNA, the CDR3 is TGTGCCAGCAGTTACCTCCGGGGCCCCTACGAGCAGTACTTC. Translation: CASSYLRGPYEQYF.

This clonotype showed up many times. The chain combines TRBV24-1 with TRBJ2-1, with 7 positions matching TRBD1. The CDR3 is 15 amino acids. Germline V gives CDR1 KGHDR, CDR2 SFDVKD. The ends lost 1 base at V and 7 bases at J; junction bases unmatched: 6. Here the CDR3 DNA reads TGTGCCACCAGTGATTTACGAGGGACAGTGAATGAGCAGTTCTTC. Its protein product is CATSDLRGTVNEQFF.

This clonotype has a handful of counts. The chain recombines TRBV2 with TRBJ2-2; D is ambiguous. Trimming took 7 bases from V and 6 from J, leaving 12 bases between them. The CDR3 extends over 13 amino acids. The germline CDR1 and CDR2 sequences are SNHLY and FYNNEI. CDR3 loop: CASTPVAAGELFF. As DNA, the CDR3 is TGTGCCAGCACCCCTGTGGCTGCCGGGGAGCTGTTTTTT.

This clonotype turned up a few times. The chain combines TRBV15 with TRBJ2-7; no clear D. There are 14 residues in the CDR3. Trimming stripped 3 bases from V and 0 bases from J, with 9 bases between. Germline V gene sequence: CDR1 LNHNV, CDR2 YYDKDF (reference sequence). The CDR3 loop is CATSRTSSSYEQYF. The CDR3 DNA sequence: TGTGCCACCAGCAGGACTTCGAGCTCCTACGAGCAGTACTTC.

J is TRBJ2-3 and V is TRBV4-3, with D tentatively TRBD2 (6 bases). V shed 0 bases and J shed 4 bases, with 14 bases lying between them. CDR1 and CDR2 from the germline V gene are LGHNA and YSLEER. CDR3 length: 16 residues. Here the CDR3 DNA reads TGCGCCAGCAGCCAAGACGCGCCAGGCGGGGCAGATACGCAGTATTTT. This encodes CASSQDAPGGADTQYF.

This clonotype was observed at least ten times. The V and J genes are TRBV10-1 and TRBJ2-1; 8 nucleotides line up with TRBD2. V shed 0 bases, J shed 5 bases, and the junction held 3 bases outside the gene matches. Germline CDR1 and CDR2: WNHNN and SYGVQD (reference sequence). The CDR3 length is 15 residues. The DNA of the CDR3 is TGCGCCAGCAGTGAGTCGGGACTAGGTAACAATGAGCAGTTCTTC. Residues: CASSESGLGNNEQFF.

CDR3 residues: CASPTGGWANYGYTF. The CDR3 DNA follows: TGTGCCAGCCCTACTGGGGGCTGGGCTAACTATGGCTACACCTTC. This chain uses TRBV2 with TRBJ1-2; weak D call: TRBD1 (6 bases). Trimming left V 8 bases short and J 0 bases short, with 16 bases between. Germline values: CDR1 SNHLY, CDR2 FYNNEI. The CDR3 extends over 15 amino acids.

The rearrangement links TRBV15 to TRBJ2-1; D gene unclear. Trimming took 2 bases from V and 2 from J, leaving 10 bases between them. The CDR3 consists of 15 residues. Germline lookup yields CDR1 LNHNV and CDR2 YYDKDF (reference sequence). CDR3 region: CATSRMDEAYNEQFF. DNA of the CDR3: TGTGCCACCAGCAGAATGGACGAGGCCTACAATGAGCAGTTCTTC.

This clonotype showed up just a few times. The genes are TRBV20-1 and TRBJ1-1; 8 nucleotides line up with TRBD1. V shed 7 bases and J 1 base; nucleotides not matched to a gene: 8. Germline lookup yields CDR1 DFQATT and CDR2 SNEGSKA (reference sequence). This CDR3 comprises 14 residues. The CDR3 protein is CSGGGTGWNTEAFF. The CDR3 DNA follows: TGCAGTGGAGGAGGGACAGGTTGGAACACTGAAGCTTTCTTT.

This clonotype was picked up many times. The chain joins TRBV7-2 to TRBJ1-2; TRBD1 agrees at 7 bases. Germline V CDR1 and CDR2: SGHTA, FQGNSA. Losses at the gene ends were 4 bases for V and 3 bases for J; bases not matched to a gene: 2. The CDR3 extends over 13 amino acids. The CDR3 coding sequence is TGTGCCAGCAGCTCGGGACAGCACTATGGCTACACCTTC. Translating it yields CASSSGQHYGYTF.

This clonotype was counted a few times. J is TRBJ2-1 and V is TRBV3-1; 8 nucleotides match TRBD2. CDR1 is LGHDT, CDR2 YNNKEL, per germline (reference sequence). The junction had 9 bases not matched to a gene; V was cut back by 3 bases and J by 8 bases. This CDR3 comprises 15 residues. CDR3 DNA: TGTGCCAGCAGCCAGGGCGGGAGGACCGGGGATGAGCAGTTCTTC. It codes for CASSQGGRTGDEQFF.

With respect to this clonotype: Relative to the germline gene, one junction end is altered; a read error may explain this. This sequence joins TRBV28 and TRBJ2-7, with 8 positions matching TRBD1. Germline V gives CDR1 MDHEN, CDR2 SYDVKM. This CDR3 has 17 residues. The CDR3 is CASSFVSRPGQDYVQYF. In DNA, the CDR3 is TGTGCCAGCAGTTTCGTTTCCCGCCCGGGACAGGACTACGTGCAGTACTTC.

This clonotype was found many times. This chain joins TRBV11-2 and TRBJ2-2, with 8 bases aligning to TRBD1. Per germline, CDR1 SGHAT and CDR2 FQNNGV. The ends lost 1 base at V and 7 bases at J; junction bases unmatched: 8. The CDR3 is 16 amino acids. CDR3 in amino acids: CASSLVPGGAYGELFF. CDR3 coding DNA: TGTGCCAGCAGCTTAGTTCCAGGGGGCGCATACGGGGAGCTGTTTTTT. Full variable domain (rest looked up from reference TRBV11-2 and TRBJ2-2): EAGVAQSPRYKIIEKRQSVAFWCNPISGHATLYWYQQILGQGPKLLIQFQNNGVVDDSQLPKDRFSAERLKGVDSTLKIQPAKLEDSAVYLCASSLVPGGAYGELFFGEGSRLTVL.

This clonotype was counted at least ten times. V is TRBV2 and J is TRBJ1-1; TRBD1 aligns across 7 bases. Germline CDR1 reads SNHLY; CDR2 reads FYNNEI. V dropped 2 bases and J dropped 7; count of bases not matched to a gene: 13. The CDR3 has 16 amino acids. In nucleotides, the CDR3 is TGTGCCAGCAGTGAAAGGTCGGGGCGACAGGGTGGTGAAGCTTTCTTT. This codes for CASSERSGRQGGEAFF.

The rearrangement joins TRBV18 to TRBJ2-1; 7 nucleotides align to TRBD1. The CDR3 spans 15 residues. The J segment lost 3 bases and the V segment lost 6 bases, leaving 8 bases of the junction unmatched. Germline lookup yields CDR1 KGHSH and CDR2 LQKENI. CDR3: CASSQSQGDYNEQFF. In DNA form, the CDR3 reads TGTGCCAGCTCGCAATCGCAGGGGGACTACAATGAGCAGTTCTTC.

The genes are TRBV6-2 or TRBV6-3 and TRBJ2-3; weak D call: TRBD2 (6 bases). The V gene's germline CDR1 is MNHEY and CDR2 SVGEGT. V was shortened by 6 bases and J by 2 bases, with 12 bases between the two germline ends. The CDR3 consists of 14 residues. CDR3 bases: TGTGCCAGCAGGCACGGGGGTGACACAGATACGCAGTATTTT. Its protein product is CASRHGGDTDTQYF.

This clonotype appeared a few times. The chain's CDR3 is CASSLAGQEQFF. DNA of the CDR3: TGTGCCAGCAGCTTAGCGGGACAGGAGCAGTTCTTC. This chain links TRBV7-8 with TRBJ2-1, with 7 bases aligning to TRBD1. CDR1 and CDR2 (germline): SGHVS, FQNEAQ. CDR3 size: 12 residues. V was pared by 0 bases and J by 10 bases, with 0 bases of the junction left unmatched.